These T cell receptor beta chains were read from a single sample in a study of T-cell reconstitution after alpha-beta-depleted transplantation in children. MiXCR, run by TCRdb on the PCR reads, gives a single entry per CDR3 protein. The data hold hundreds of thousands of distinct CDR3 sequences, with around a sixth observed a single time. This specimen consisted of PBMCs from the stem cell graft donor, obtained from the stem cell graft. The receptor set was obtained from a human donor who donated a stem cell graft to a child with acute myeloid leukemia. CDR3s include the opening cysteine and the closing phenylalanine or tryptophan. A D gene is named only where the DNA matches it firmly. A row's size may be missing; if present it is once, few, many or a size class.

>TRBJ1-2|-|-|TRBV4-1
TGCGCCAGCACCCCGGGAGAAGCTTACAACTATGGCTACACCTTC
CASTPGEAYNYGYTF
>TRBJ1-2|TRBD1|few|TRBV4-3
TGCGCCAGCAGCCAAGGAATTGACAGGGTCTGGGATGGCTACACCTTC
CASSQGIDRVWDGYTF
>TRBJ2-5|-|-|TRBV9
TGTGCCAGCAGCGTAGTAGCAGACCAAGAGACCCAGTACTTC
CASSVVADQETQYF
>TRBJ1-1|-|-|TRBV7-8
TGTGCCAGCAGCTTAATGTCCTCAGGTGAAGCTTTCTTT
CASSLMSSGEAFF
>TRBJ2-1|-|many|TRBV4-2
TGTGCCAGCAGCCGGGGCTTGTACAATGAGCAGTTCTTC
CASSRGLYNEQFF
>TRBJ1-1|TRBD1|-|TRBV20-1
TGCAGTTACCAGACAGGGGCATTGGCTTTCTTT
CSYQTGALAFF
>TRBJ1-2|-|-|TRBV7-9
TGTGCCAGCAGCTTCTTGGCAGGGGACGGCTACACCTTC
CASSFLAGDGYTF
>TRBJ1-3|-|-|TRBV7-9
TGTGCCAGCAGCCTGGGACTACCACTCTCTGGAAACACCATATATTTT
CASSLGLPLSGNTIYF
>TRBJ2-7|-|-|TRBV12-3/TRBV12-4
TGTGCCAGCAGAAATTCAACAGTAGCCTACGAGCAGTACTTC
CASRNSTVAYEQYF
>TRBJ2-1|-|few|TRBV7-2
TGTGCCAGCAGCCGGGTTAAGAGCAATGAGCAGTTCTTC
CASSRVKSNEQFF
>TRBJ2-5|TRBD1|-|TRBV10-3
TGTGCCATCAGCACCGGGACAGGGCGTGGAGAGACCCAGTACTTC
CAISTGTGRGETQYF
>TRBJ2-1|TRBD2|many|TRBV6-6
TGTGCCAGCAGTTACTCGGGGGAGGGTGAGCAGTTCTTC
CASSYSGEGEQFF
>TRBJ1-6|-|many|TRBV20-1
TGCAGTACTCGGGGGCTAAATTCACCCCTCCACTTT
CSTRGLNSPLHF
>TRBJ2-1|-|many|TRBV7-2
TGTGCCAGCAGCTTGAACACGGCAGGGTTGGAGCAGTTCTTC
CASSLNTAGLEQFF
>TRBJ1-1|-|many|TRBV20-1
TGCAGTGCTAGGTATGCACGGTCGGGCACTGAAGCTTTCTTT
CSARYARSGTEAFF
>TRBJ1-1|-|-|TRBV25-1
TGTGCCAGCAGTGAAACCCAGGGGCCGAACACTGAAGCTTTCTTT
CASSETQGPNTEAFF
>TRBJ2-3|TRBD1|-|TRBV5-1
TGCGCCAGCAGCGTGGACAGGGCAGATACGCAGTATTTT
CASSVDRADTQYF
>TRBJ2-4|-|-|TRBV5-1
TGCGCCAGCAGCCCGACCTCGGGGGTGAACGCCATTCAGTACTTC
CASSPTSGVNAIQYF
>TRBJ1-2|-|many|TRBV20-1
TGCAGTGCTCCCGGGAAGAATGGCTACACCTTC
CSAPGKNGYTF
>TRBJ2-3|-|-|TRBV6-5
TGTGCCAGCAGTTACTCGATACTAGGTGGCACAGATACGCAGTATTTT
CASSYSILGGTDTQYF
>TRBJ1-2|-|-|TRBV7-2
TGTGCCAGCAGCCCCGATGCCTCCGTGCCCTATGGCTACACCTTC
CASSPDASVPYGYTF
>TRBJ1-2|-|many|TRBV20-1
TGCAGTGCTAGAGATCACTATGGCTACACCTTC
CSARDHYGYTF
>TRBJ1-1|TRBD1|-|TRBV7-9
TGTGCCAGCAGGAGCGACAGGGTTGAAGCTTTCTTT
CASRSDRVEAFF
>TRBJ2-7|-|many|TRBV9
TGTGCCAGCAGCGTAGGCAGAATCCCTTACGAGCAGTACTTC
CASSVGRIPYEQYF